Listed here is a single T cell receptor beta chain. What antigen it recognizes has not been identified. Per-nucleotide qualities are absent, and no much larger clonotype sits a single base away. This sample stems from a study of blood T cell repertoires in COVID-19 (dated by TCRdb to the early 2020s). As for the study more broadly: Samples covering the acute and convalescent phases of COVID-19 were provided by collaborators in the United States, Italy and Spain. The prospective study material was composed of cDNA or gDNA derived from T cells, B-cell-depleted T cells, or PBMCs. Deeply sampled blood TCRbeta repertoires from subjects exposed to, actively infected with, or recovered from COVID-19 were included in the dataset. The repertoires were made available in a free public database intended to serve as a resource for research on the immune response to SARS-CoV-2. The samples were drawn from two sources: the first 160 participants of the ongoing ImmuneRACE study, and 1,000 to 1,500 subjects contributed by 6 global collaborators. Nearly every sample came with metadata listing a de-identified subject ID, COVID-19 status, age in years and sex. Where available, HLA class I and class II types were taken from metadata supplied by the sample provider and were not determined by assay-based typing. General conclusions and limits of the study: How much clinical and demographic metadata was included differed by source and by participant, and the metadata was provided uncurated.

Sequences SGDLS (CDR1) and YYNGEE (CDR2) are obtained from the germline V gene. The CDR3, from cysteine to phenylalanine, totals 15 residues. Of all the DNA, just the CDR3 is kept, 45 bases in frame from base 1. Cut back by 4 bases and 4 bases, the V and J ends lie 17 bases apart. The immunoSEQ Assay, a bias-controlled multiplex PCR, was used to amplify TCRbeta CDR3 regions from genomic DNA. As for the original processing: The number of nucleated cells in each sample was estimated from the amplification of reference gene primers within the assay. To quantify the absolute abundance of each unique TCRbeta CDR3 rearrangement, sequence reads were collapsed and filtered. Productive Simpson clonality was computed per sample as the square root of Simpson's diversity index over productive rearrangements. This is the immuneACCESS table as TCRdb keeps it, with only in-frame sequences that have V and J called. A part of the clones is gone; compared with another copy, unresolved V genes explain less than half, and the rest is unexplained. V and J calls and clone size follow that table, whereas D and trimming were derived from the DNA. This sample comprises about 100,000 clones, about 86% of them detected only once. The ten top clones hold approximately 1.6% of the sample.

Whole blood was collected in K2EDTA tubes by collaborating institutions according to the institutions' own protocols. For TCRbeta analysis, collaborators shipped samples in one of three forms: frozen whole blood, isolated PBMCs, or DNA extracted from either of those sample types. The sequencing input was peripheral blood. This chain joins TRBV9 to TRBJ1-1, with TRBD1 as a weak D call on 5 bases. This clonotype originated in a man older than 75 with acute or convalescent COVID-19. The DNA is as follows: TGTGCCAGCAGCTCGGCCGGAGGGACGCCCACTGAAGCTTTCTTT. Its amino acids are CASSSAGGTPTEAFF.